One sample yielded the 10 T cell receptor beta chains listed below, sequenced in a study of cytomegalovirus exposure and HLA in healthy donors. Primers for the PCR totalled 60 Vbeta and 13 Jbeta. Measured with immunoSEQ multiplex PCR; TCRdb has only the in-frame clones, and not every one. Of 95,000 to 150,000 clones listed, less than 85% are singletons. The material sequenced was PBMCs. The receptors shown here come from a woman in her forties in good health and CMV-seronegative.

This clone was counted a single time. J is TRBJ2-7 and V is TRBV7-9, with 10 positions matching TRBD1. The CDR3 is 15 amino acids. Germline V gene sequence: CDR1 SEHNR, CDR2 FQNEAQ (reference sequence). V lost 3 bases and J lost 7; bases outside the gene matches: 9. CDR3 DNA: TGTGCCAGCAGCTTCCCGGGACAGGGGTCTGGGGAGCAGTACTTC. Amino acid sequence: CASSFPGQGSGEQYF.

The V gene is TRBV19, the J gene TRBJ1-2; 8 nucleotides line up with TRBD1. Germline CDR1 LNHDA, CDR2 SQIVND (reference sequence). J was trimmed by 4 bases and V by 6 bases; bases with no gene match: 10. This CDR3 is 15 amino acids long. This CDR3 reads CASRTDRGFGYGYTF. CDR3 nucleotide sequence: TGTGCCAGTAGGACTGACAGGGGCTTTGGCTATGGCTACACCTTC.

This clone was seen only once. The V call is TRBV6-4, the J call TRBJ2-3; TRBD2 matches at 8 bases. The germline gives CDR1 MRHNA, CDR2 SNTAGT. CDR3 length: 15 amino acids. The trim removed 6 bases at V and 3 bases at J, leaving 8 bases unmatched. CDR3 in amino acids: CASSSRAGVTDTQYF. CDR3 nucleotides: TGTGCCAGCAGCAGCCGAGCGGGGGTGACAGATACGCAGTATTTT.

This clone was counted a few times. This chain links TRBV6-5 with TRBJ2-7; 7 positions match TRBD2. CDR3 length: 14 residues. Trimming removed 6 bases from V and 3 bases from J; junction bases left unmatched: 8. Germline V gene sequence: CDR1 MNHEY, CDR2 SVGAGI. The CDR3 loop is CASSVSGLYYEQYF. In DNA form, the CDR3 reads TGTGCCAGCAGCGTTAGCGGGCTGTACTACGAGCAGTACTTC.

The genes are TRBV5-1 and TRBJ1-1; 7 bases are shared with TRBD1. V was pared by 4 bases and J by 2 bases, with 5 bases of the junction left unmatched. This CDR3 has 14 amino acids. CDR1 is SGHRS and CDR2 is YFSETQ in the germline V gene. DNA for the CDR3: TGCGCCAGCAGCAGGGGACAGCAAAACACTGAAGCTTTCTTT. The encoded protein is CASSRGQQNTEAFF. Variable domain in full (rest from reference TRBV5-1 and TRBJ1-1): KAGVTQTPRYLIKTRGQQVTLSCSPISGHRSVSWYQQTPGQGLQFLFEYFSETQRNKGNFPGRFSGRQFSNSRSEMNVSTLELGDSALYLCASSRGQQNTEAFFGQGTRLTVV.

CDR3 amino acids: CASSYTQGLEAFF. The CDR3 coding sequence is TGTGCCAGCAGCTATACTCAGGGGCTTGAAGCTTTCTTT. This chain uses TRBV7-8 with TRBJ1-1; D possibly corresponds to TRBD1 (6 bases). V was cut by 4 bases and J by 7 bases, with 13 bases left in between. Per the germline V gene, CDR1 is SGHVS and CDR2 is FQNEAQ. CDR3 length equals 13 residues.

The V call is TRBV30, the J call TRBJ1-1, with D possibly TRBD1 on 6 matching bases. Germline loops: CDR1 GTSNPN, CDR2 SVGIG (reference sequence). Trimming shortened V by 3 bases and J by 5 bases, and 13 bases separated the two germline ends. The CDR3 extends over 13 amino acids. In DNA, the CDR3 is TGTGCCTGGAGGGACAGCGGTTGGACTGAAGCTTTCTTT. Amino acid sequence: CAWRDSGWTEAFF.

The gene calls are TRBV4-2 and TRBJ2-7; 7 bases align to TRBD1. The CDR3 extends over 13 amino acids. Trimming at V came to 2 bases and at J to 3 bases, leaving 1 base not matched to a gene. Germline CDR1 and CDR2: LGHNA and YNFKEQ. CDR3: CASSQNRGYEQYF. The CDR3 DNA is TGTGCCAGCAGCCAAAACAGGGGCTACGAGCAGTACTTC.

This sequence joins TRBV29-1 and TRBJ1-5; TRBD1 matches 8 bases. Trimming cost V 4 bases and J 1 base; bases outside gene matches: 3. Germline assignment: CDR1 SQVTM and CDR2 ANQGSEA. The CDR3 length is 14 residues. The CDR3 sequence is CSVAQGASNQPQHF. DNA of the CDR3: TGCAGCGTTGCTCAGGGGGCAAGCAATCAGCCCCAGCATTTT.

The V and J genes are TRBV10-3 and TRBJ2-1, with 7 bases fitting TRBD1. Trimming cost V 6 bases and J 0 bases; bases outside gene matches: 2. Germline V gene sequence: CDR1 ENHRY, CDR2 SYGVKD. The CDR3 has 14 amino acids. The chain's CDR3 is CAISRQGSYNEQFF. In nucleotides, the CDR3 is TGTGCCATCAGCAGACAGGGCTCCTACAATGAGCAGTTCTTC.